This T cell receptor beta chain was captured by sequencing in a study of cytomegalovirus exposure and HLA in healthy donors. This PCR relied on a set of 60 Vbeta primers and 13 Jbeta primers. Method: immunoSEQ multiplex PCR; TCRdb's copy keeps in-frame clones and lacks some. The table includes 150,000 to 200,000 clones, roughly 74% detected once. Notes on the study in general: The records held CMV serostatus as the only immune exposure information. Common viral pathogens were later found to be apparently linked to several of the most significant clusters.

Note on this clone: Antigen: not known.

Specimen: PBMCs. This TCR derives from a female donor in good health and CMV-seronegative.

Written as DNA, the CDR3 is TGTGCCAGCTCACTGGGACAGGGGGCTAACACTGAAGCTTTCTTT. The encoded protein is CASSLGQGANTEAFF. The chain is built from TRBV18 and TRBJ1-1; 12 nucleotides align to TRBD1. The CDR3 runs to 15 residues. The trim removed 4 bases at V and 2 bases at J, leaving 2 bases unmatched. Germline V gives CDR1 KGHSH, CDR2 LQKENI.